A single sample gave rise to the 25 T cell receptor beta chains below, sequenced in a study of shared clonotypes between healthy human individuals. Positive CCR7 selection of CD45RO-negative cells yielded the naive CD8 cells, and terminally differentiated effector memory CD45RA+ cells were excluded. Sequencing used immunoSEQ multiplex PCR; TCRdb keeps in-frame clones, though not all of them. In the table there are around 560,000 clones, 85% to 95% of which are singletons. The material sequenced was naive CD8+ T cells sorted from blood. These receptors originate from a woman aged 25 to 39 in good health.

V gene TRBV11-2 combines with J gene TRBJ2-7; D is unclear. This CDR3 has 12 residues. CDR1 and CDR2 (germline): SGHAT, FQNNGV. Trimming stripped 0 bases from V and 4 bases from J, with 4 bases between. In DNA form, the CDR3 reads TGTGCCAGCAGCTTAGATTGGTACGAGCAGTACTTC. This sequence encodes CASSLDWYEQYF.

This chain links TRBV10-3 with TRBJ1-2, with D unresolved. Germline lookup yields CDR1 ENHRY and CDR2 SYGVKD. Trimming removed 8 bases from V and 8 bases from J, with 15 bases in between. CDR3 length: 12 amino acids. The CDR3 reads CAIFGELEGYTF. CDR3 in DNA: TGTGCCATCTTTGGGGAACTGGAGGGCTACACCTTC.

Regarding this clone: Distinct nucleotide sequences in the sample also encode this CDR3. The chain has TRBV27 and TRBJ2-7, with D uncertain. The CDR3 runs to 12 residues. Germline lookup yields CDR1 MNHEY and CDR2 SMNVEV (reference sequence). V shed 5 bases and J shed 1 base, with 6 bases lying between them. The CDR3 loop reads CASSTGSYEQYF. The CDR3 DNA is TGTGCCAGCAGTACCGGTTCCTACGAGCAGTACTTC.

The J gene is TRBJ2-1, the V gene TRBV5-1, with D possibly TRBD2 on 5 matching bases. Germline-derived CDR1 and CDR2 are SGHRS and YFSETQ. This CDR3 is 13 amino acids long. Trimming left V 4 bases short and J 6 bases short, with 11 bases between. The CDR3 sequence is CASSTTGVNEQFF. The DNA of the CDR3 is TGCGCCAGCAGCACCACCGGGGTCAATGAGCAGTTCTTC.

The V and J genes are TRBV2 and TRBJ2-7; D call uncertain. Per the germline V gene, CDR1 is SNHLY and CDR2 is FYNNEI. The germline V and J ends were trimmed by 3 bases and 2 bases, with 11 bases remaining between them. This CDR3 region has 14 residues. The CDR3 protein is CASSDFGGTYEQYF. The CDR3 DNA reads TGTGCCAGCAGTGACTTCGGCGGAACCTACGAGCAGTACTTC.

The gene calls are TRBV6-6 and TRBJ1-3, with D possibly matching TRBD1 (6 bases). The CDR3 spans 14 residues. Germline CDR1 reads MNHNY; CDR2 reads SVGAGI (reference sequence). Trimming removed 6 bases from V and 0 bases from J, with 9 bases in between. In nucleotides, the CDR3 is TGTGCCAGCAGCACAGGGAACTCTGGAAACACCATATATTTT. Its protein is CASSTGNSGNTIYF.

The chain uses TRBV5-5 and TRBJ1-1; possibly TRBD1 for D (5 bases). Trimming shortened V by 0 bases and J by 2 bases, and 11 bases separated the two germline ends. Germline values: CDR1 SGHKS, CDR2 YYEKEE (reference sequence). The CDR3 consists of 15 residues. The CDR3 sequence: CASSLARGLNTEAFF. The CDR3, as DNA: TGTGCCAGCAGCTTGGCGAGGGGTCTCAACACTGAAGCTTTCTTT.

The CDR3: CASSFNPAPEQYF. CDR3 nucleotides: TGTGCCAGCAGCTTTAATCCCGCCCCCGAGCAGTACTTC. This chain uses TRBV13 with TRBJ2-7; D gene uncertain. Looked up from germline, CDR1 is PRHDT and CDR2 is FYEKMQ (reference sequence). This CDR3 has 13 amino acids. V was trimmed by 3 bases and J by 6 bases, leaving 12 bases between them. The variable domain in full, with the rest retrieved from reference TRBV13 and TRBJ2-7, is AAGVIQSPRHLIKEKRETATLKCYPIPRHDTVYWYQQGPGQDPQFLISFYEKMQSDKGSIPDRFSAQQFSDYHSELNMSSLELGDSALYFCASSFNPAPEQYFGPGTRLTVT.

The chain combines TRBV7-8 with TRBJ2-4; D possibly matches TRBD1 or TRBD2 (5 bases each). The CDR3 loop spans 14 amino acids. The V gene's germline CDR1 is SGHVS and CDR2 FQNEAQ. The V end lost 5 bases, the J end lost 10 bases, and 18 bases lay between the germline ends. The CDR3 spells CASSQFRWGPIQYF. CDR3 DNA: TGTGCCAGCAGCCAGTTCAGATGGGGACCGATTCAGTACTTC.

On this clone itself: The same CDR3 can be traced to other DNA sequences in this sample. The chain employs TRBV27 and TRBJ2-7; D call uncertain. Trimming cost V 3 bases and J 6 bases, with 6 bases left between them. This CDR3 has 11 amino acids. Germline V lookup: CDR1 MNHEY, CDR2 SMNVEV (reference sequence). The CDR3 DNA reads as TGTGCCAGCAGTTTTGGTGGCGAGCAGTACTTC. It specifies CASSFGGEQYF.

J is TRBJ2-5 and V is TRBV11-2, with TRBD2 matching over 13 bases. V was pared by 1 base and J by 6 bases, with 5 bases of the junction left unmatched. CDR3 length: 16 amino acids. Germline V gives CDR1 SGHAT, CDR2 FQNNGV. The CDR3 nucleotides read TGTGCCAGCAGCTTAGTAGGACTAGCGGGAGTAAAGACCCAGTACTTC. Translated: CASSLVGLAGVKTQYF.

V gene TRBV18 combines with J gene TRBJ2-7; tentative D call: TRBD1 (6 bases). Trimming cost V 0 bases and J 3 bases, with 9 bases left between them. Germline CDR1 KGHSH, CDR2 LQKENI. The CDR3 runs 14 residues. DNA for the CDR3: TGTGCCAGCTCACCACCGGACAGCTACTACGAGCAGTACTTC. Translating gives CASSPPDSYYEQYF.

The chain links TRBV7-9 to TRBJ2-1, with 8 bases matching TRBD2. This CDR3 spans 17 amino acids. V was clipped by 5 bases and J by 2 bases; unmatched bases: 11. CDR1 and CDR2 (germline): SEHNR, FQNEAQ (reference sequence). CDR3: CASSPQGAGATYNEQFF. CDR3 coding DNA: TGTGCCAGCAGCCCCCAGGGAGCGGGAGCGACCTACAATGAGCAGTTCTTC.

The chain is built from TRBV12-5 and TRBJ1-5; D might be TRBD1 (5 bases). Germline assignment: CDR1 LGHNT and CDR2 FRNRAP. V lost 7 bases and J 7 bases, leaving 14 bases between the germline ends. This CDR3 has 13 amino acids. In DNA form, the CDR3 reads TGTGCTAGTGCCCAGGGTAAGGGGCAGCCCCAGCATTTT. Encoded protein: CASAQGKGQPQHF.

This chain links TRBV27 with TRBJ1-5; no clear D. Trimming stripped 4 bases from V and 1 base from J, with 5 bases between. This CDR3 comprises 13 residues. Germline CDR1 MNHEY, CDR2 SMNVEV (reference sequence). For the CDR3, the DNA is TGTGCCAGCAGTTACGACAGCAATCAGCCCCAGCATTTT. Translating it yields CASSYDSNQPQHF.

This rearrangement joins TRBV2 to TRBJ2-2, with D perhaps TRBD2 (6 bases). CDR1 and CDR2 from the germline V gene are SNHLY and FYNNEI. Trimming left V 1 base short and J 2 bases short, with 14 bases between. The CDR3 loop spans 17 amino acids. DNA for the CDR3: TGTGCCAGCAGTGAAGGGCCCAGCGGGCTAAACACCGGGGAGCTGTTTTTT. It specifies CASSEGPSGLNTGELFF.

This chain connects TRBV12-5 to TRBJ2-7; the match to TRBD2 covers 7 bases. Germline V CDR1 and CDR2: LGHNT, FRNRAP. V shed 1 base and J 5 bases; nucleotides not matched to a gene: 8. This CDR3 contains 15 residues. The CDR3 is CASGLDAGVGHEQYF. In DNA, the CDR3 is TGTGCTAGTGGTTTGGACGCGGGAGTTGGGCACGAGCAGTACTTC.

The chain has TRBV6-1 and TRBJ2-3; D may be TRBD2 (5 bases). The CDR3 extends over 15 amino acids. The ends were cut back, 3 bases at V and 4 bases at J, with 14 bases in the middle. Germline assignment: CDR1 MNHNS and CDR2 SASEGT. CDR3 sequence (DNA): TGTGCCAGCAGTGATTTCTTATCCGGGGCAGATACGCAGTATTTT. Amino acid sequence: CASSDFLSGADTQYF.

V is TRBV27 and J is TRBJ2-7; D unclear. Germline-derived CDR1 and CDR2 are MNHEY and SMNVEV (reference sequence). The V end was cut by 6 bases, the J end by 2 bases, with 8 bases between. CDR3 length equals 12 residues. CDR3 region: CASRSPTYEQYF. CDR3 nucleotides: TGTGCCAGCAGGTCCCCCACCTACGAGCAGTACTTC.

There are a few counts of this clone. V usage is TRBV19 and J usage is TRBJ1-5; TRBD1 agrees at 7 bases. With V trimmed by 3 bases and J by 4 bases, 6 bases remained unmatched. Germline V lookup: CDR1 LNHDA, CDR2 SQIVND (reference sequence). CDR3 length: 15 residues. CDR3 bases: TGTGCCAGTAGTATTTGGGGGACAGCAAATCAGCCCCAGCATTTT. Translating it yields CASSIWGTANQPQHF.

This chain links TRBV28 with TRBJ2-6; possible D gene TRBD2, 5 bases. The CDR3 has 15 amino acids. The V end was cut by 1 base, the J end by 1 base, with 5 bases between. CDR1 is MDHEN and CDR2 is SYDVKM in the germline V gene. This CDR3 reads CASSLSGSGANVLTF. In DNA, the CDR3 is TGTGCCAGCAGTTTATCGGGGTCTGGGGCCAACGTCCTGACTTTC.

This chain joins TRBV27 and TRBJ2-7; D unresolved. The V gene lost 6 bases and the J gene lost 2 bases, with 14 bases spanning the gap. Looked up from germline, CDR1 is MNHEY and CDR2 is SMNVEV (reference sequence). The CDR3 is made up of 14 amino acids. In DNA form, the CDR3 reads TGTGCCAGCAGACAAGGGTACAGAACCTACGAGCAGTACTTC. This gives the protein CASRQGYRTYEQYF.

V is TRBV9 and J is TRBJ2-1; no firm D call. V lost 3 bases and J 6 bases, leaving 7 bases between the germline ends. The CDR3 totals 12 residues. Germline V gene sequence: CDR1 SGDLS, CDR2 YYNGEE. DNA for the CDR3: TGTGCCAGCAGCGGTAGGACCAATGAGCAGTTCTTC. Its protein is CASSGRTNEQFF.

CDR3 sequence reads: CASRQPGLAGGYEQYF. DNA of the CDR3: TGTGCCAGCAGACAGCCGGGACTAGCGGGAGGATACGAGCAGTACTTC. This chain uses TRBV28 with TRBJ2-7; TRBD2 matches at 15 bases. V gave up 6 bases and J gave up 4 bases; unmatched junction bases: 7. CDR3 length: 16 amino acids. Per germline, CDR1 MDHEN and CDR2 SYDVKM.

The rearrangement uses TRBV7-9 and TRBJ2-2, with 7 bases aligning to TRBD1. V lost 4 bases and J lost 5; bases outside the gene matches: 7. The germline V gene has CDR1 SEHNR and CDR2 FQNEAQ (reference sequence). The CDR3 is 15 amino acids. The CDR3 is CASSSQGTRTGELFF. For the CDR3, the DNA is TGTGCCAGCAGCTCACAGGGGACGAGGACCGGGGAGCTGTTTTTT. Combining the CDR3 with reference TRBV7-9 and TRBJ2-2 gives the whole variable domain DTGVSQNPRHKITKRGQNVTFRCDPISEHNRLYWYRQTLGQGPEFLTYFQNEAQLEKSRLLSDRFSAERPKGSFSTLEIQRTEQGDSAMYLCASSSQGTRTGELFFGEGSRLTVL.